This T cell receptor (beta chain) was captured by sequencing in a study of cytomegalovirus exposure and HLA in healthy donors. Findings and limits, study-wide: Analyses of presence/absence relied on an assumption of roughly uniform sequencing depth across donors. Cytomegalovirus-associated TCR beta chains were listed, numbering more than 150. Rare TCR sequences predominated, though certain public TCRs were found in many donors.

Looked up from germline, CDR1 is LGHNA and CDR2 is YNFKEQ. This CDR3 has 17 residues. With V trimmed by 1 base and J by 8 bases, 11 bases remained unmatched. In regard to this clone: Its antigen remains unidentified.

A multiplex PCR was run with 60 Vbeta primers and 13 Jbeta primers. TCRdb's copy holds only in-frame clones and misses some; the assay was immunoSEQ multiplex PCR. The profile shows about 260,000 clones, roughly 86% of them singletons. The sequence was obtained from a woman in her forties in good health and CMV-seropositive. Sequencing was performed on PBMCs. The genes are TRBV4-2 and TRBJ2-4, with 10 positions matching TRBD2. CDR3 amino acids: CASSQGGAGGPWDIQYF. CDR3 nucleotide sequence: TGTGCCAGCAGCCAAGGGGGAGCGGGAGGGCCGTGGGACATTCAGTACTTC.